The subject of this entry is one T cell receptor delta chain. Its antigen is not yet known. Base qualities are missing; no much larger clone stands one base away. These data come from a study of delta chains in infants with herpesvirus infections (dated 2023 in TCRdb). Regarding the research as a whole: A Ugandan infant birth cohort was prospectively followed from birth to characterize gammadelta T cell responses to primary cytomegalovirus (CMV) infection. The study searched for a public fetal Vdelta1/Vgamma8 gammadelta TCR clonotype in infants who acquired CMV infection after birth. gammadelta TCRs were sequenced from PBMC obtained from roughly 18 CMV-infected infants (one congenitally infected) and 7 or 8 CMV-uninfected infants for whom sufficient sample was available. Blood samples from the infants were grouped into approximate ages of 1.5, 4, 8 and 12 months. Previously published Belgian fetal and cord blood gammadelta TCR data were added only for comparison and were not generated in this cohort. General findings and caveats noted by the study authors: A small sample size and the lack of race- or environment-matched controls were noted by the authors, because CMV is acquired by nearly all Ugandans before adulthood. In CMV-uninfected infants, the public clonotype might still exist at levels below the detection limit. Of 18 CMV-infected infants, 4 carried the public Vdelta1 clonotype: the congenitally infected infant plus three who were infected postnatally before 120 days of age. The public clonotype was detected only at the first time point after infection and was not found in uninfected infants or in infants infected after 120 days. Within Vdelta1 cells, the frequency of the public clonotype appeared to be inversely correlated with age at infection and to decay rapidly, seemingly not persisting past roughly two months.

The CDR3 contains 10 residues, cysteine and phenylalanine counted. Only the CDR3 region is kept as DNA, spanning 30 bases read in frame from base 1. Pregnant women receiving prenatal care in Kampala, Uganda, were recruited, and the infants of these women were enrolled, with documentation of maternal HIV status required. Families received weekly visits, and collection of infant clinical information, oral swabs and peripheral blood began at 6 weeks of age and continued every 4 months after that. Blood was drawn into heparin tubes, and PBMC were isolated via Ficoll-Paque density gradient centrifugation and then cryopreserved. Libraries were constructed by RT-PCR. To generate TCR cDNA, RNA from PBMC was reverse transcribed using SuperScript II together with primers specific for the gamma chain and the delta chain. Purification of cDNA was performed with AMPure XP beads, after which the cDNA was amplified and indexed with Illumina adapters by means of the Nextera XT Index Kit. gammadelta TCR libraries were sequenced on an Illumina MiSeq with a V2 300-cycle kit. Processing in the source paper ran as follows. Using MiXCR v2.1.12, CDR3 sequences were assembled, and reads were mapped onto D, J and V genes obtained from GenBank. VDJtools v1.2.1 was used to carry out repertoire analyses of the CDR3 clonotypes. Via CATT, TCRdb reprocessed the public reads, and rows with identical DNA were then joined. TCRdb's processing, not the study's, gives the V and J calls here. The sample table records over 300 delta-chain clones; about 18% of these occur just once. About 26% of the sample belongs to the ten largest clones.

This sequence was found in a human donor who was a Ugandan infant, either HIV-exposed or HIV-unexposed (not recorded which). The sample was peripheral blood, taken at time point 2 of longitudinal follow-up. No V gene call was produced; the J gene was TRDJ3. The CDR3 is CSGDTRQMFF. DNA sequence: TGCTCCGGGGACACCCGACAGATGTTTTTC.